The 30 T cell receptor beta chains reported below all come from one sample, sequenced in a study of cytomegalovirus exposure and HLA in healthy donors. PCR employed 60 Vbeta and 13 Jbeta primers. TCRdb keeps only in-frame clones here, not all; method: immunoSEQ multiplex PCR. The sample holds some 180,000 clones; less than 80% are singletons and the top ten take around 1.6%. Sample: PBMCs. All receptors come from a man between 18 and 29 years old in good health and CMV-seronegative.

This rearrangement joins TRBV7-9 to TRBJ1-2, with TRBD1 matching 7 bases. Germline-derived CDR1 and CDR2 are SEHNR and FQNEAQ (reference sequence). Trimming removed 2 bases from V and 3 bases from J; junction bases left unmatched: 12. The length of the CDR3 is 17 residues. In nucleotides, the CDR3 is TGTGCCAGCAGCTTACCCCTAAGGGGGCGGGAGGACTATGGCTACACCTTC. Amino acids: CASSLPLRGREDYGYTF. Looking up the rest from reference TRBV7-9 and TRBJ1-2 gives the full variable domain: DTGVSQNPRHKITKRGQNVTFRCDPISEHNRLYWYRQTLGQGPEFLTYFQNEAQLEKSRLLSDRFSAERPKGSFSTLEIQRTEQGDSAMYLCASSLPLRGREDYGYTFGSGTRLTVV.

This clone has more than one count but fewer than ten. This CDR3 is CASSNSRGTGSPYEQYF. CDR3 in DNA: TGTGCCAGCAGCAACAGCCGGGGGACAGGGAGTCCCTACGAGCAGTACTTC. V and J are TRBV7-8 and TRBJ2-7; 9 bases align to TRBD1. The CDR3 is made up of 17 amino acids. Trimming removed 5 bases from V and 2 bases from J; junction bases left unmatched: 13. Germline CDR1 reads SGHVS; CDR2 reads FQNEAQ.

The gene calls are TRBV30 and TRBJ1-1; no clear D gene. The V gene's germline CDR1 is GTSNPN and CDR2 SVGIG (reference sequence). Deletions cut 5 bases from V and 5 bases from J, with 15 bases between. The CDR3 is 13 residues long. CDR3 nucleotides: TGTGCCTGGGGGGTCTTGGGGAGGACTGAAGCTTTCTTT. Amino acid sequence: CAWGVLGRTEAFF.

V and J are TRBV6-6 and TRBJ1-2; 7 positions match TRBD1. The CDR3 loop spans 14 amino acids. Germline-derived CDR1 and CDR2 are MNHNY and SVGAGI (reference sequence). J lost 8 bases, V lost 2 bases, and 8 bases had no gene match. CDR3 loop: CASSYPDRARGYTF. The CDR3 DNA is TGTGCCAGCAGTTACCCAGACAGGGCCCGAGGCTACACCTTC.

Remarks on this clone: This same CDR3 is encoded by further DNA sequences in the sample. The rearrangement joins TRBV10-3 to TRBJ2-3; TRBD2 matches 12 bases. In germline, CDR1 is ENHRY, CDR2 SYGVKD. V was pared by 2 bases and J by 4 bases, with 1 base of the junction left unmatched. This CDR3 has 15 residues. The CDR3: CAISELAGGPDTQYF. The CDR3, as DNA: TGTGCCATCAGTGAGCTAGCGGGGGGGCCAGATACGCAGTATTTT.

The chain has TRBV4-2 and TRBJ2-1; 7 bases map to TRBD2. Losses at the gene ends were 1 base for V and 10 bases for J; bases not matched to a gene: 10. CDR1 is LGHNA, CDR2 YNFKEQ, per germline. The CDR3 contains 15 residues. This CDR3 is CASSQGSSGSWEQFF. Written as DNA, the CDR3 is TGTGCCAGCAGCCAAGGGTCTAGCGGATCCTGGGAGCAGTTCTTC.

The chain has TRBV5-1 and TRBJ1-6; possibly TRBD1 for D (5 bases). V shed 3 bases and J shed 10 bases, with 17 bases lying between them. Looked up from germline, CDR1 is SGHRS and CDR2 is YFSETQ. This CDR3 is built from 15 residues. This CDR3 is CASSSEGREQSPLHF. CDR3 DNA: TGCGCCAGCAGCTCCGAGGGGAGGGAACAATCACCCCTCCACTTT. The full variable domain, in which reference TRBV5-1 and TRBJ1-6 provide the parts outside the CDR3, is KAGVTQTPRYLIKTRGQQVTLSCSPISGHRSVSWYQQTPGQGLQFLFEYFSETQRNKGNFPGRFSGRQFSNSRSEMNVSTLELGDSALYLCASSSEGREQSPLHFGNGTRLTVT.

The rearrangement links TRBV5-1 to TRBJ1-1; D perhaps matches TRBD1 (6 bases). CDR1 SGHRS and CDR2 YFSETQ come from the germline V gene. This CDR3 has 15 amino acids. Between the trimmed V and J ends, which lost 4 bases and 2 bases, there was a span of 15 bases. The CDR3 sequence is CASSPTQGSNTEAFF. In DNA form, the CDR3 reads TGCGCCAGCAGCCCGACCCAGGGGTCTAACACTGAAGCTTTCTTT. Based on the CDR3 plus reference TRBV5-1 and TRBJ1-1, the full variable domain is KAGVTQTPRYLIKTRGQQVTLSCSPISGHRSVSWYQQTPGQGLQFLFEYFSETQRNKGNFPGRFSGRQFSNSRSEMNVSTLELGDSALYLCASSPTQGSNTEAFFGQGTRLTVV.

The chain couples TRBV28 to TRBJ2-3; 8 positions match TRBD1. V shed 5 bases, J shed 2 bases, and the junction held 15 bases outside the gene matches. This CDR3 comprises 18 residues. CDR1 and CDR2 from the germline V gene are MDHEN and SYDVKM. CDR3: CASSPGQGEVWNTDTQYF. In nucleotides, the CDR3 is TGTGCCAGCAGTCCCGGACAGGGAGAGGTTTGGAACACAGATACGCAGTATTTT.

J is TRBJ1-2 and V is TRBV4-1; D gene unclear. CDR1 and CDR2 (germline): MGHRA, YSYEKL. The CDR3 has 14 amino acids. Trimming cost V 0 bases and J 5 bases, with 10 bases left between them. The CDR3 region has the DNA TGCGCCAGCAGCCAAGAGGAATCCGGGTATGGCTACACCTTC. Protein product: CASSQEESGYGYTF.

This clone has more than one count but fewer than ten. The chain uses TRBV29-1 and TRBJ1-5; a weak D match, TRBD1 (5 bases). The CDR3 is made up of 13 amino acids. Trimming pared 6 bases from V and 3 bases from J, leaving 12 bases between. Germline V gene sequence: CDR1 SQVTM, CDR2 ANQGSEA. The CDR3 loop reads CSVSQGLNQPQHF. CDR3 coding DNA: TGCAGCGTGTCCCAGGGACTCAATCAGCCCCAGCATTTT.

The chain has TRBV28 and TRBJ2-2; maybe TRBD2 (5 bases). Looked up from germline, CDR1 is MDHEN and CDR2 is SYDVKM. CDR3 length equals 16 residues. The ends were cut back, 3 bases at V and 4 bases at J, with 15 bases in the middle. CDR3 nucleotide sequence: TGTGCCAGCAGTTTGGCTGGGAGAGGGCCCACCGGGGAGCTGTTTTTT. Protein: CASSLAGRGPTGELFF.

This clone came up a few times. This sample includes further DNA sequences coding for the same CDR3. This chain links TRBV7-9 with TRBJ2-7; D gene unclear. Germline V lookup: CDR1 SEHNR, CDR2 FQNEAQ (reference sequence). V was trimmed by 4 bases and J by 0 bases, leaving 4 bases between them. The CDR3 runs 12 residues. Here the CDR3 DNA reads TGTGCCAGCAGCTCTAGCTCCTACGAGCAGTACTTC. As protein: CASSSSSYEQYF.

DNA for the CDR3: TGTGCCAGCAGTTTGAAGCCGGGAAATGGTGGCTACACCTTC. It yields the protein CASSLKPGNGGYTF. The chain couples TRBV28 to TRBJ1-2; D is uncertain. Germline V gene data show CDR1 as MDHEN and CDR2 as SYDVKM. This CDR3 spans 14 amino acids. V was shortened by 3 bases and J by 7 bases, with 15 bases between the two germline ends.

The chain recombines TRBV28 with TRBJ2-6, with unresolved D. CDR3 length equals 13 residues. Germline V gene sequence: CDR1 MDHEN, CDR2 SYDVKM. V was clipped by 8 bases and J by 2 bases, with 7 bases between them. CDR3 nucleotides: TGTGCCAGCGGTCGGGCTGGGGCCAACGTCCTGACTTTC. It translates to CASGRAGANVLTF.

This clone has just a few counts. The chain carries TRBV5-1 and TRBJ1-6; D gene ambiguous. The ends were cut back, 4 bases at V and 10 bases at J, with 21 bases in the middle. Germline lookup yields CDR1 SGHRS and CDR2 YFSETQ. This CDR3 is built from 16 residues. DNA of the CDR3: TGCGCCAGCAGCCAAGGACCCGACCCACGGGGATCACCCCTCCACTTT. Translated: CASSQGPDPRGSPLHF.

The V call is TRBV10-3, the J call TRBJ2-5, with 10 positions matching TRBD2. CDR1 and CDR2 from the germline V gene are ENHRY and SYGVKD. With V trimmed by 0 bases and J by 2 bases, 9 bases remained unmatched. This CDR3 contains 18 residues. CDR3 residues: CAISESALAGDPQETQYF. The CDR3 DNA follows: TGTGCCATCAGTGAGTCTGCTCTAGCGGGGGACCCTCAAGAGACCCAGTACTTC.

The chain carries TRBV2 and TRBJ1-5, with 9 bases aligning to TRBD1. The CDR3 loop spans 12 amino acids. Per the germline V gene, CDR1 is SNHLY and CDR2 is FYNNEI. The ends lost 8 bases at V and 7 bases at J; junction bases unmatched: 3. The CDR3 region has the DNA TGTGCCAGCGACACAGGGGGCCAGCCCCAGCATTTT. This gives the protein CASDTGGQPQHF.

The CDR3 nucleotides read TGTGCCAGCAGTGGTCAGGGGGCGCGGGGTTCACCCCTCCACTTT. This translates into CASSGQGARGSPLHF. This chain joins TRBV6-5 and TRBJ1-6, with 8 bases identical to TRBD1. The CDR3 is made up of 15 amino acids. V trimming: 5 bases; J trimming: 9 bases; junction bases outside the gene matches: 9. Germline assignment: CDR1 MNHEY and CDR2 SVGAGI.

The rearrangement joins TRBV9 to TRBJ1-1, with 7 nucleotides matching TRBD1. J lost 8 bases, V lost 4 bases, and 8 bases had no gene match. The V gene's germline CDR1 is SGDLS and CDR2 YYNGEE. This CDR3 comprises 13 residues. The CDR3 nucleotides read TGTGCCAGCAGCCCTACAGGGGCGGGAGAAGCTTTCTTT. Its protein is CASSPTGAGEAFF. Complete variable domain (other parts from reference TRBV9 and TRBJ1-1): DSGVTQTPKHLITATGQRVTLRCSPRSGDLSVYWYQQSLDQGLQFLIQYYNGEERAKGNILERFSAQQFPDLHSELNLSSLELGDSALYFCASSPTGAGEAFFGQGTRLTVV.

To note about this clone: A read error may account for a junction end that differs from germline. The chain links TRBV7-9 to TRBJ1-1, with TRBD1 identical over 7 bases. The CDR3 has 14 residues. Germline CDR1 reads SEHNR; CDR2 reads FQNEAQ (reference sequence). In nucleotides, the CDR3 is TGTGCCAGCAGCCCTCAAGGGGGCGCGACTGCAGCTTTCTTT. This encodes CASSPQGGATAAFF.

The chain recombines TRBV25-1 with TRBJ1-1, with TRBD1 as a possible D gene (6 bases). CDR3 length: 13 residues. Germline CDR1 reads MGHDK; CDR2 reads SYGVNS. Trimming removed 6 bases at V and 1 base at J, with 9 bases between. The CDR3 DNA sequence: TGTGCCAGCAGCCAGACAGGGAACACTGAAGCTTTCTTT. This encodes CASSQTGNTEAFF. Full variable domain (rest looked up from reference TRBV25-1 and TRBJ1-1): EADIYQTPRYLVIGTGKKITLECSQTMGHDKMYWYQQDPGMELHLIHYSYGVNSTEKGDLSSESTVSRIRTEHFPLTLESARPSHTSQYLCASSQTGNTEAFFGQGTRLTVV.

The rearrangement links TRBV4-1 to TRBJ1-2; 8 bases fit TRBD1. This CDR3 has 12 amino acids. From germline, CDR1 is MGHRA and CDR2 YSYEKL. V was pared by 0 bases and J by 11 bases, with 2 bases of the junction left unmatched. Here the CDR3 DNA reads TGCGCCAGCAGCCAAGAAACAGGGGGGTACACCTTC. Translated, it gives CASSQETGGYTF.

The chain recombines TRBV5-4 with TRBJ2-6; TRBD2 agrees at 7 bases. The CDR3 sequence is 17 residues long. CDR1 and CDR2 from the germline V gene are SGHNT and YYREEE (reference sequence). V gave up 4 bases and J gave up 1 base; unmatched junction bases: 8. The CDR3 DNA is TGTGCCAGCAGCCCCTCGACTAGCAGGTCTGGGGCCAACGTCCTGACTTTC. It yields the protein CASSPSTSRSGANVLTF.

A note on this clone: Other DNA sequences from this sample encode an identical CDR3 as well. This chain connects TRBV6-5 to TRBJ1-2; 8 nucleotides align to TRBD1. After removal of 2 bases from V and 7 bases from J, the junction contained 12 bases not matched to a gene. Germline V CDR1 and CDR2: MNHEY, SVGAGI. CDR3 length: 16 amino acids. The CDR3 bases are TGTGCCAGCAGTTACCTCAGACAGGGGCTTTCTGCTGGCTACACCTTC. It is translated as CASSYLRQGLSAGYTF.

This clone was picked up a small number of times. The chain is built from TRBV28 and TRBJ2-1; 7 bases match TRBD2. V was clipped by 5 bases and J by 5 bases; unmatched bases: 9. CDR3 size: 15 residues. Germline V gene sequence: CDR1 MDHEN, CDR2 SYDVKM. The CDR3 spells CASSPSGRENNEQFF. The DNA of the CDR3 is TGTGCCAGCAGTCCGTCGGGGAGGGAGAACAATGAGCAGTTCTTC.

The CDR3 bases are TGTGCCAGCAGCCAGGCCCCAGCGGGAAGGGCCTACGAGCAGTACTTC. It encodes CASSQAPAGRAYEQYF. This chain links TRBV4-2 with TRBJ2-7; TRBD2 aligns across 7 bases. The germline V gene encodes CDR1 LGHNA and CDR2 YNFKEQ. V lost 3 bases to trimming and J lost 2 bases; unmatched junction nucleotides: 10. The CDR3 sequence is 16 residues long.

V is TRBV7-8 and J is TRBJ2-1, with 12 bases lining up with TRBD2. Germline V gene lookup returns CDR1 SGHVS and CDR2 FQNEAQ. The V gene end was trimmed by 5 bases and the J gene end by 3 bases; junction bases not matched to a gene: 14. There are 19 residues in the CDR3. The CDR3 DNA reads as TGTGCCAGCAGCCCGCACAAACGGACTAGCGGGAACATCTACAATGAGCAGTTCTTC. Translated, it gives CASSPHKRTSGNIYNEQFF.

This clone was seen a single time. The V and J genes are TRBV6-1 and TRBJ2-2; a weak D match, TRBD2 (6 bases). Per germline, CDR1 MNHNS and CDR2 SASEGT. V lost 8 bases, J lost 0 bases, and 13 bases lay in between. This CDR3 comprises 15 residues. CDR3 loop: CASGRRGPNTGELFF. CDR3 bases: TGTGCCAGCGGAAGGAGGGGCCCGAACACCGGGGAGCTGTTTTTT.

This clone was counted a few times. The chain uses TRBV6-1 and TRBJ2-7; TRBD2 matches 7 bases. Per the germline V gene, CDR1 is MNHNS and CDR2 is SASEGT. Trimming took 1 base from V and 0 from J; bases not matched to a gene: 3. The CDR3 is made up of 15 amino acids. In DNA form, the CDR3 reads TGTGCCAGCAGTGAAGAGCCTAGCGGCTCCTACGAGCAGTACTTC. Its protein is CASSEEPSGSYEQYF.